Listed below are T cell receptor beta chains from one sample, sequenced in a study of somatic mutations in cytotoxic T cells in rheumatoid arthritis. Here immunoSEQ multiplex PCR was the method, and the copy in TCRdb shows in-frame clones only, minus some. The table lists under 25,000 clones, 85% of them singletons, with around 7% in the top ten. The sequencing sample was made of CD8+ T cells sorted from blood. These receptor sequences come from a woman in her thirties or forties with rheumatoid arthritis. Both conserved end residues are part of each CDR3.

j_call: TRBJ1-2
v_call: TRBV15
cdr3_aa: CATLVGGGRDYGYTF

j_call: TRBJ2-1
v_call: TRBV30
cdr3_aa: CAWKGSGQGQFF

j_call: TRBJ2-1
v_call: TRBV2
cdr3_aa: CAAHQDNEQFF

j_call: TRBJ1-5
v_call: TRBV30
cdr3_aa: CACSTGSNQPQHF

j_call: TRBJ1-5
v_call: TRBV15
cdr3_aa: CATSQALTGFLQPQHF

j_call: TRBJ1-5
v_call: TRBV28
cdr3_aa: CATAQGSNQPQHF

j_call: TRBJ1-2
v_call: TRBV6-5
cdr3_aa: CASSDPRGYGYTF

j_call: TRBJ2-1
v_call: TRBV6-4
cdr3_aa: CASSESGEHTEQFF

j_call: TRBJ2-7
v_call: TRBV23-1
cdr3_aa: CASSQEGEVGHEQYF

j_call: TRBJ1-2
v_call: TRBV2
cdr3_aa: CASRGGQGYGYTF

j_call: TRBJ2-5
v_call: TRBV19
cdr3_aa: CASSTRLAQETQYF

j_call: TRBJ2-1
v_call: TRBV7-2
cdr3_aa: CASSPTSGNDEQFF

j_call: TRBJ2-3
v_call: TRBV6-1
cdr3_aa: CASSFGGASTDTQYF

j_call: TRBJ2-3
v_call: TRBV19
cdr3_aa: CATPGIAGGDGSTDTQYF

j_call: TRBJ2-3
v_call: TRBV6-6
cdr3_aa: CASSYNDIDTQYF

j_call: TRBJ1-2
v_call: TRBV7-6
cdr3_aa: CASSFSRDRANYGYTF

j_call: TRBJ1-3
v_call: TRBV7-9
cdr3_aa: CASSFPTGGTSGNTIYF

j_call: TRBJ2-7
v_call: TRBV29-1
cdr3_aa: CSARGALVYEQYF

j_call: TRBJ2-7
v_call: TRBV27
cdr3_aa: CASSFQTGYEQYF

j_call: TRBJ2-2
v_call: TRBV9
cdr3_aa: CASSVVPSGGAGELFF

j_call: TRBJ1-2
v_call: TRBV7-9
cdr3_aa: CASSQDSRYTF

j_call: TRBJ1-2
v_call: TRBV5-8
cdr3_aa: CASSTDRGTFYGYTF

j_call: TRBJ2-7
v_call: TRBV6-5
cdr3_aa: CACGGPSYEQYF